This T cell receptor (beta chain) is from a study of CD8+CD57+ T cells in acquired aplastic anemia. Whole-study context: Sorted CD4+ and CD8+ cells yielded roughly 3.4 ug of DNA on average.

Researchers used genomic DNA as the template to profile TCR beta VDJ and CDR3. Each CDR3 protein is one row after TCRdb ran MiXCR on the reads. Of just over 450,000 distinct CDR3 sequences listed, around 30% are singletons. Patients chosen for sequencing had shown CD8+CD57+ cell expansion by flow cytometry. Every patient presented with severe acquired aplastic anemia. The J segment lost 8 bases and the V segment lost 10 bases, leaving 3 bases of the junction unmatched. This CDR3 region has 11 residues. The germline V gene has CDR1 ENHRY and CDR2 SYGVKD. This receptor was taken from a human donor with aplastic anemia. Sequencing was performed on sorted CD4+, CD8+, or CD8+CD57+ T cells (not recorded which) from PBMCs. This rearrangement joins TRBV10-3 to TRBJ2-1; 9 nucleotides agree with TRBD1. The DNA of the CDR3 is TGTGCCAGCAGGGACAGGGATGAGCAGTTCTTC. Protein: CASRDRDEQFF.